This entry features one T cell receptor (beta chain) sequence. A much larger clonotype is one base distant, so this may be a read error. The data are from a study of tumor and adjacent non-tumor tissue in lung cancer. TCRbeta libraries were built with three rounds of nested PCR, modified from ARM-PCR. One entry per CDR3 protein, called by TCRdb with MiXCR from the multiplex PCR reads. The sample includes over 100,000 distinct CDR3 sequences, roughly 80% seen only once; the top ten take 37%. The template was RNA from unsorted bulk tissue. Sequenced material: lung tumor tissue. The receptor comes from an older woman with non-small cell lung cancer.

The CDR3 DNA follows: TGTGCCGGCAGTGAACAGGGACAGGGCCAAGAGACCCAGTACTTC. Amino acids: CAGSEQGQGQETQYF. This sequence joins TRBV6-1 and TRBJ2-5, with 9 bases lining up with TRBD1. Germline V gene sequence: CDR1 MNHNS, CDR2 SASEGT. The CDR3 has 15 amino acids.